The 29 T cell receptor beta chains below come from one sample, sequenced in a study of metastatic and nonmetastatic thyroid tumors. No patient received treatment before thyroid surgery. TCRdb re-processed the PCR reads through MiXCR. The table lists about 52,000 clones, 17% of them singletons. The sample comprised blood. Receptors were obtained from a female donor with papillary thyroid cancer or a benign thyroid nodule (not recorded which). Some clones in this sample may be carry-over from other donors' samples.

This clone was observed at least ten times. The chain joins TRBV28 to TRBJ2-3; D call uncertain. Between the trimmed V and J ends, which lost 6 bases and 4 bases, there was a span of 5 bases. Per the germline V gene, CDR1 is MDHEN and CDR2 is SYDVKM. The CDR3 is 11 amino acids. The CDR3 DNA reads TGTGCCAGCAGCCTTGCAGATACGCAGTATTTT. Protein: CASSLADTQYF.

This clone occurred many times. The chain employs TRBV6-6 and TRBJ2-7, with D possibly called TRBD1 or TRBD2 (6 bases each). Germline V gene data show CDR1 as MNHNY and CDR2 as SVGAGI (reference sequence). V was clipped by 2 bases and J by 5 bases, with 13 bases between them. There are 14 residues in the CDR3. The CDR3 here is CASSYEAGEDEQYF. As DNA, the CDR3 is TGTGCCAGCAGTTACGAGGCAGGGGAGGACGAGCAGTACTTC.

This clone was recorded many times. The gene calls are TRBV5-4 and TRBJ2-3; no definite D call. Deletions cut 4 bases from V and 4 bases from J, with 13 bases between. The CDR3 consists of 14 residues. Germline V gene data show CDR1 as SGHNT and CDR2 as YYREEE (reference sequence). The CDR3 DNA reads as TGTGCCAGCAGCAAGGGCCTAGGAGCAGATACGCAGTATTTT. This gives the protein CASSKGLGADTQYF. Filled out from reference TRBV5-4 and TRBJ2-3, the complete variable domain reads ETGVTQSPTHLIKTRGQQVTLRCSSQSGHNTVSWYQQALGQGPQFIFQYYREEENGRGNFPPRFSGLQFPNYSSELNVNALELDDSALYLCASSKGLGADTQYFGPGTRLTVL.

This clone was observed many times. The chain joins TRBV9 to TRBJ2-7; 11 nucleotides match TRBD2. The length of the CDR3 is 14 residues. V gave up 0 bases and J gave up 6 bases; unmatched junction bases: 2. CDR1 and CDR2 (germline): SGDLS, YYNGEE. The CDR3 nucleotides read TGTGCCAGCAGCGTAGGAGGACTAGCGGGCGAGCAGTACTTC. It is translated as CASSVGGLAGEQYF. Supplemented by reference TRBV9 and TRBJ2-7, the full variable domain reads DSGVTQTPKHLITATGQRVTLRCSPRSGDLSVYWYQQSLDQGLQFLIQYYNGEERAKGNILERFSAQQFPDLHSELNLSSLELGDSALYFCASSVGGLAGEQYFGPGTRLTVT.

This clone was recorded at least ten times. This chain joins TRBV7-3 and TRBJ2-1; D ambiguous. Germline-derived CDR1 and CDR2 are SGHTA and FQGTGA. V was pared by 2 bases and J by 3 bases, with 5 bases between. The CDR3 has 13 residues. Written as DNA, the CDR3 is TGTGCCAGCAGCTTAGACGTCTACAATGAGCAGTTCTTC. Protein sequence: CASSLDVYNEQFF.

This clone was seen a few times. V and J are TRBV12-3 or TRBV12-4 and TRBJ2-7; 8 bases are shared with TRBD1. V shed 7 bases and J 10 bases; nucleotides not matched to a gene: 12. This CDR3 region has 13 residues. In nucleotides, the CDR3 is TGTGCCAGCATCGGACAGGGAAAAGGCGATCAGTACTTC. It is translated as CASIGQGKGDQYF.

In this sample, this clone turned up many times. The chain links TRBV24-1 to TRBJ1-2; D may be TRBD1 (6 bases). The V gene lost 6 bases and the J gene lost 1 base, with 11 bases spanning the gap. In germline, CDR1 is KGHDR, CDR2 SFDVKD. There are 14 residues in the CDR3. Here the CDR3 DNA reads TGTGCCACCAGTCCGGGACAAGTTAACTATGGCTACACCTTC. It yields the protein CATSPGQVNYGYTF.

The genes are TRBV28 and TRBJ1-4; a possible D gene is TRBD1 (5 bases). This CDR3 has 18 amino acids. V shed 4 bases and J shed 0 bases, with 18 bases lying between them. From germline, CDR1 is MDHEN and CDR2 SYDVKM. The CDR3 bases are TGTGCCAGCAGTTCCCTCACAGGCGGGGATTCAACTAATGAAAAACTGTTTTTT. Amino acid sequence: CASSSLTGGDSTNEKLFF.

A few counts support this clone. The junction and the germline gene differ at one end; a read error may be behind it. This chain joins TRBV28 and TRBJ2-5; 12 positions match TRBD2. This CDR3 has 16 residues. The germline V gene encodes CDR1 MDHEN and CDR2 SYDVKM. This CDR3 reads CASSVGLAGLQDTQYF. CDR3 nucleotides: TGTGCCAGCAGTGTGGGACTAGCGGGCCTCCAAGATACCCAGTACTTC. The entire variable domain, with the rest obtained from reference TRBV28 and TRBJ2-5, is as follows: DVKVTQSSRYLVKRTGEKVFLECVQDMDHENMFWYRQDPGLGLRLIYFSYDVKMKEKGDIPEGYSVSREKKERFSLILESASTNQTSMYLCASSVGLAGLQDTQYFGPGTRLLVL.

The table lists this clone with many counts. The genes are TRBV9 and TRBJ2-3; 9 nucleotides align to TRBD2. The trim removed 2 bases at V and 4 bases at J, leaving 8 bases unmatched. The CDR3 is made up of 16 amino acids. The germline CDR1 and CDR2 sequences are SGDLS and YYNGEE. The CDR3 DNA sequence: TGTGCCAGCAGCGTCGTAGCGGGAGCGGGGTCAGATACGCAGTATTTT. The encoded protein is CASSVVAGAGSDTQYF.

As for this clone: This could be a read error, since a much larger clone is one nucleotide away. V usage is TRBV4-1 and J usage is TRBJ2-5, with D perhaps matching TRBD2 (5 bases). Trimming removed 1 base from V and 7 bases from J, with 25 bases in between. The CDR3 runs 18 residues. Per the germline V gene, CDR1 is MGHRA and CDR2 is YSYEKL. The CDR3 DNA sequence: TGCGCCAGCAGCCAAGGGGCCGCGGGTTCACCCAACCAGAGGACCCAGTACTTC. Translation: CASSQGAAGSPNQRTQYF.

Judged by abundance, this clone is medium-sized. The chain joins TRBV6-1 to TRBJ1-2, with D possibly being TRBD1 (5 bases). The CDR3 sequence is 16 residues long. From germline, CDR1 is MNHNS and CDR2 SASEGT. V was clipped by 5 bases and J by 2 bases, with 18 bases between them. Here the CDR3 reads CASSLGRGTVNYGYTF. CDR3 coding DNA: TGTGCCAGCAGTTTGGGACGGGGGACCGTAAACTATGGCTACACCTTC.

This clone was seen at least ten times. The chain has TRBV12-3 or TRBV12-4 and TRBJ1-6; D gene ambiguous. The V end lost 6 bases, the J end lost 4 bases, and 4 bases lay between the germline ends. This CDR3 spans 12 amino acids. CDR3 bases: TGTGCCAGCAGCCATTATAATTCACCCCTCCACTTT. Protein product: CASSHYNSPLHF.

By share, this clone ranks as medium-sized. The rearrangement links TRBV28 to TRBJ2-1, with unresolved D. Germline V gives CDR1 MDHEN, CDR2 SYDVKM. Trimming shortened V by 5 bases and J by 10 bases, and 9 bases separated the two germline ends. The CDR3 has 11 residues. CDR3 coding DNA: TGTGCCAGCAGTCCCCTTAGGGAGCAGTTCTTC. Translation gives CASSPLREQFF.

This clone was detected only a few times. Since a much larger clone is just one base distant, this may be a read error. Other DNA sequences of this sample code for an identical CDR3. CDR3 amino acids: CSARTSGEQFF. As DNA, the CDR3 is TGCAGCGCTAGGACTTCGGGGGAGCAGTTCTTC. The chain joins TRBV20-1 to TRBJ2-1; the D gene is possibly TRBD2 (5 bases). This CDR3 is built from 11 residues. Germline V lookup: CDR1 DFQATT, CDR2 SNEGSKA (reference sequence).

For this clone: The DNA is left out, because the CDR3 cannot be placed on it with certainty; the CDR3 is given as TCRdb lists it. The chain carries TRBV27 and TRBJ1-2; the table's D call, TRBD1, has no DNA check behind it. Germline CDR1 and CDR2: MNHEY and SMNVEV (reference sequence). The CDR3 has 15 amino acids, counting both end residues. CDR3 in amino acids: CASILGRTSFYGYTF.

In this sample, this clone turned up many times. The V and J genes are TRBV2 and TRBJ2-7; TRBD1 matches 7 bases. The CDR3 contains 14 residues. The junction had 6 bases not matched to a gene; V was cut back by 2 bases and J by 5 bases. The germline gives CDR1 SNHLY, CDR2 FYNNEI. CDR3 nucleotide sequence: TGTGCCAGCAGTGAAAGAAGGGGGCTCAACGAGCAGTACTTC. It encodes CASSERRGLNEQYF.

As concerns this clone: This likely comes from a read error, as the CDR3 has no conserved phenylalanine or tryptophan at its end. The chain combines TRBV4-1 with TRBJ2-3, with D perhaps TRBD1 (6 bases). The CDR3 sequence is 16 residues long. Germline V gene data show CDR1 as MGHRA and CDR2 as YSYEKL. As DNA, the CDR3 is TGTGCCAGCAGCCAGGGGCCAGGACGGTTCACAGATACGCAGTATCTT. It yields the protein CASSQGPGRFTDTQYL.

This clone has a count of ten or more. This chain joins TRBV2 and TRBJ2-5, with D perhaps matching TRBD1 (7 bases). Deletions cut 6 bases from V and 8 bases from J, with 22 bases between. This CDR3 spans 15 amino acids. The germline CDR1 and CDR2 sequences are SNHLY and FYNNEI. CDR3 amino acids: CASSQDRPSGGTQYF. The CDR3, as DNA: TGTGCCAGCAGCCAGGACAGGCCCTCCGGGGGCACCCAGTACTTC. Full variable domain (remainder filled in from reference TRBV2 and TRBJ2-5): EPEVTQTPSHQVTQMGQEVILRCVPISNHLYFYWYRQILGQKVEFLVSFYNNEISEKSEIFDDQFSVERPDGSNFTLKIRSTKLEDSAMYFCASSQDRPSGGTQYFGPGTRLLVL.

This clone was seen repeatedly, ten times or more. V and J are TRBV24-1 and TRBJ2-1; 9 bases are shared with TRBD2. The CDR3 loop spans 16 amino acids. Trimming removed 0 bases from V and 14 bases from J; junction bases left unmatched: 13. CDR1 and CDR2 (germline): KGHDR, SFDVKD. The CDR3 nucleotides read TGTGCCACCAGTGATTTGCAGCGGCTAGCGGGGAAAGGTGAGTTCTTC. Protein sequence: CATSDLQRLAGKGEFF.

As regards this clone: One base away lies a much larger clone, so this may be a sequencing read error. This chain connects TRBV20-1 to TRBJ2-5, with D possibly matching TRBD2 (6 bases). Trimming removed 6 bases at V and 4 bases at J, with 21 bases between. The CDR3 is 15 residues long. CDR1 DFQATT and CDR2 SNEGSKA come from the germline V gene (reference sequence). The CDR3 spells CSANGKSGDGETQYF. The CDR3 coding sequence is TGCAGTGCGAATGGAAAGTCGGGAGACGGAGAGACCCAGTACTTC.

Comments on this clone: This sequence may be a read error, since a much larger clone differs from it by one base. V gene TRBV5-1 combines with J gene TRBJ2-7; D perhaps matches TRBD1 (6 bases). The CDR3 runs 15 residues. CDR1 and CDR2 from the germline V gene are SGHRS and YFSETQ. In DNA form, the CDR3 reads TGCGCCAGCAGCTTGGGGGGGCAGGGGCCCTACGATCAGTACTTC. It yields the protein CASSLGGQGPYDQYF.

This clone was seen only a few times. The chain joins TRBV6-1 to TRBJ2-1, with 8 positions matching TRBD2. V shed 7 bases and J 13 bases; nucleotides not matched to a gene: 18. The V gene's germline CDR1 is MNHNS and CDR2 SASEGT. This CDR3 has 15 residues. The DNA of the CDR3 is TGTGCCAGCACCAAGGTGACTAGCGCACACAACGATCAGTTCTTC. Translation: CASTKVTSAHNDQFF.

This clone was found many times. This chain joins TRBV6-1 and TRBJ2-1; 13 positions agree with TRBD2. Germline V gene lookup returns CDR1 MNHNS and CDR2 SASEGT. With V trimmed by 10 bases and J by 9 bases, 12 bases remained unmatched. This CDR3 contains 15 residues. The DNA for the CDR3 is TGTGCCACCAAGACTAGCGGGAGGATTTTCGGTGAGCAGTTCTTC. It encodes CATKTSGRIFGEQFF.

In this sample, this clone turned up many times. The gene calls are TRBV24-1 and TRBJ2-1, with 10 positions matching TRBD2. The V gene's germline CDR1 is KGHDR and CDR2 SFDVKD. V lost 5 bases, J lost 5 bases, and 5 bases stayed unmatched. The CDR3 is 15 amino acids. The CDR3 here is CATSVSGRSNNEQFF. In DNA form, the CDR3 reads TGTGCCACCAGTGTTAGCGGGAGGTCTAACAATGAGCAGTTCTTC.

This clone was observed a handful of times. The junction shows a germline mismatch at one end, possibly a read error. This chain's CDR3 is CASSYSGTANSGANVLTF. The CDR3 coding sequence is TGTGCCAGCAGTTACTCCGGGACAGCTAACTCTGGGGCAAACGTCCTGACTTTC. V usage is TRBV6-2 or TRBV6-3 and J usage is TRBJ2-6; TRBD1 matches at 7 bases. This CDR3 region has 18 residues. Germline CDR1 and CDR2: MNHEY and SVGEGT.

V and J are TRBV30 and TRBJ2-5; 15 bases are shared with TRBD2. CDR1 is GTSNPN and CDR2 is SVGIG in the germline V gene (reference sequence). V was clipped by 3 bases and J by 4 bases; unmatched bases: 18. The CDR3 is 20 amino acids. CDR3 coding DNA: TGTGCCTGGAGAGTTAGCCCAGTTTGGACTAGCGGGAGGGCCGGAGAGACCCAGTACTTC. Translation gives CAWRVSPVWTSGRAGETQYF.

This clone has at least ten counts. The chain links TRBV3-1 to TRBJ2-2; possibly TRBD1 for D (5 bases). This CDR3 is built from 17 residues. V dropped 1 base and J dropped 6 bases, with 18 bases sitting between them. Germline V gene lookup returns CDR1 LGHDT and CDR2 YNNKEL (reference sequence). CDR3 loop: CASSQVSGRVWPGELFF. Written as DNA, the CDR3 is TGTGCCAGCAGCCAAGTCTCAGGCAGGGTGTGGCCCGGGGAGCTGTTTTTT. Looking up the rest from reference TRBV3-1 and TRBJ2-2 gives the full variable domain: DTAVSQTPKYLVTQMGNDKSIKCEQNLGHDTMYWYKQDSKKFLKIMFSYNNKELIINETVPNRFSPKSPDKAHLNLHINSLELGDSAVYFCASSQVSGRVWPGELFFGEGSRLTVL.

This clone was detected many times. The chain links TRBV28 to TRBJ2-1, with a possible D match to TRBD1 (6 bases). The germline V gene has CDR1 MDHEN and CDR2 SYDVKM. This CDR3 spans 15 amino acids. V was shortened by 4 bases and J by 3 bases, with 13 bases between the two germline ends. The CDR3 loop is CASSSITGYYNEQFF. The CDR3 coding sequence is TGTGCCAGCAGTTCCATTACAGGGTACTACAATGAGCAGTTCTTC.